This T cell receptor (beta chain) was recorded in a study of CD8+ T cells in alopecia areata. The study, taken as a whole, reports: Higher clonality than in normal scalp was seen in lesional scalp, especially alopecia totalis/universalis.

The authors sorted pooled cutaneous lymph node cells using CD4, CD8alpha, NKG2D, NKG2ACE and other markers. With respect to this clone: Its specificity is not known. Gene names refer to mouse genes. The read terminates 4 residues before the CDR3 end, so the remaining end is supplied by the germline J gene. This sample includes further DNA sequences coding for the same CDR3.

Per the germline V gene, CDR1 is GKSSPN and CDR2 is SITVG. Trimming cost V 0 bases and J 0 bases; bases outside gene matches: 1. CDR3 length: 14 residues. RNA extraction was followed by reverse transcription into cDNA, which acted as the sequencing template. The repertoire was sequenced with immunoSEQ multiplex PCR; TCRdb's copy has only in-frame clones and lacks some. The sample contains 200,000 to 300,000 clones, none of them singletons. This rearrangement joins TRBV31 to TRBJ1-2; 7 nucleotides line up with TRBD1. Specimen: CD4+ T cells sorted from a lymph node. This TCR was sampled from a C3H/HeJ mouse with alopecia areata. Mouse strain MHC haplotype: H2-k. The DNA read from the CDR3 is TGTGCCTGGAGTCTAGACAGGGCAAACTCC. It yields the protein CAWSLDRANS. The complete CDR3 reads CAWSLDRANSDYTF.